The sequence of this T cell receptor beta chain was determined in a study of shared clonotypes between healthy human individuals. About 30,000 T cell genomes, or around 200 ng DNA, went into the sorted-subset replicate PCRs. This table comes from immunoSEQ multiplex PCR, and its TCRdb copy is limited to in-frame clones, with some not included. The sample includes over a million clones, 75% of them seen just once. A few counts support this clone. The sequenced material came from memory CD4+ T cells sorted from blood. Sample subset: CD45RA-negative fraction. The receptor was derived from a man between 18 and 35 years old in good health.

The DNA of the CDR3 is TGTGCCAGCAGCTCGGGACAGGACGGTAGGGGCGAGCAGTACTTC. Translation: CASSSGQDGRGEQYF. J is TRBJ2-7 and V is TRBV5-4; 8 bases are a match to TRBD1. V gave up 3 bases and J gave up 6 bases; unmatched junction bases: 11. The CDR3 runs 15 residues. The germline CDR1 and CDR2 sequences are SGHNT and YYREEE (reference sequence).